A single sample gave rise to the 25 T cell receptor beta chains below, sequenced in a study of blood T cell repertoires in COVID-19. Assay used: immunoSEQ multiplex PCR; TCRdb lists only in-frame clones, some missing. Of roughly 290,000 clones listed, about 89% were seen once; the top ten hold approximately 8%. Sequencing was done on a sample of peripheral blood. Receptors originate from a woman in her 50s who had recovered from COVID-19.

The chain joins TRBV7-6 to TRBJ2-1; 7 bases agree with TRBD1. The CDR3 is 16 residues long. The germline V gene has CDR1 SGHVS and CDR2 FNYEAQ. Losses at the gene ends were 3 bases for V and 6 bases for J; bases not matched to a gene: 11. The CDR3 loop reads CASSLGAGTVSNEQFF. CDR3 in DNA: TGTGCCAGCAGCTTGGGTGCCGGGACAGTTAGCAATGAGCAGTTCTTC.

The chain couples TRBV6-5 to TRBJ1-1; the match to TRBD1 covers 7 bases. Per the germline V gene, CDR1 is MNHEY and CDR2 is SVGAGI. The ends lost 7 bases at V and 6 bases at J; junction bases unmatched: 14. The CDR3 is 15 amino acids. CDR3: CASTRDWDSGAEAFF. The CDR3 DNA is TGTGCCAGCACCAGAGACTGGGACAGTGGTGCTGAAGCTTTCTTT.

This chain links TRBV6-5 with TRBJ1-6; 8 positions match TRBD1. The V gene end was trimmed by 6 bases and the J gene end by 9 bases; junction bases not matched to a gene: 7. Germline CDR1 and CDR2: MNHEY and SVGAGI. The CDR3 contains 14 residues. CDR3 bases: TGTGCCAGCAGCCGGACAGGGAAGGCTTCACCCCTCCACTTT. Residues: CASSRTGKASPLHF.

This clone has just one count. The rearrangement joins TRBV10-1 to TRBJ2-1, with D tentatively TRBD2 (5 bases). The CDR3 is 14 amino acids. V was trimmed by 8 bases and J by 5 bases, leaving 16 bases between them. Germline CDR1 is WNHNN and CDR2 is SYGVQD (reference sequence). The CDR3 is CASVTGNWDNEQFF. CDR3 sequence (DNA): TGCGCCAGCGTTACCGGGAATTGGGACAATGAGCAGTTCTTC.

The chain employs TRBV7-9 and TRBJ2-5; D gene ambiguous. This CDR3 spans 13 amino acids. V was trimmed by 5 bases and J by 2 bases, leaving 9 bases between them. Germline lookup yields CDR1 SEHNR and CDR2 FQNEAQ (reference sequence). The CDR3 reads CASSLLRQETQYF. CDR3 DNA: TGTGCCAGCAGCCTACTCCGACAAGAGACCCAGTACTTC. Full variable domain (outside the CDR3, taken from reference TRBV7-9 and TRBJ2-5): DTGVSQNPRHKITKRGQNVTFRCDPISEHNRLYWYRQTLGQGPEFLTYFQNEAQLEKSRLLSDRFSAERPKGSFSTLEIQRTEQGDSAMYLCASSLLRQETQYFGPGTRLLVL.

This chain links TRBV4-3 with TRBJ2-3; the match to TRBD2 covers 13 bases. The J segment lost 2 bases and the V segment lost 0 bases, leaving 5 bases of the junction unmatched. Germline CDR1 LGHNA, CDR2 YSLEER. The CDR3 length is 18 residues. The chain's CDR3 is CASSQERLAGGFTDTQYF. The CDR3 coding sequence is TGCGCCAGCAGCCAAGAACGACTAGCGGGAGGTTTCACAGATACGCAGTATTTT.

The chain carries TRBV28 and TRBJ1-1; no reliable D call. This CDR3 has 14 residues. V shed 3 bases and J shed 1 base, with 9 bases lying between them. CDR1 and CDR2 (germline): MDHEN, SYDVKM. CDR3 sequence reads: CASSFAHRNTEAFF. The CDR3 DNA follows: TGTGCCAGCAGTTTCGCCCACAGGAACACTGAAGCTTTCTTT. The full variable domain, its missing parts supplied by reference TRBV28 and TRBJ1-1, is DVKVTQSSRYLVKRTGEKVFLECVQDMDHENMFWYRQDPGLGLRLIYFSYDVKMKEKGDIPEGYSVSREKKERFSLILESASTNQTSMYLCASSFAHRNTEAFFGQGTRLTVV.

The chain recombines TRBV7-2 with TRBJ2-3; no clear D gene. CDR3 length: 14 residues. CDR1 is SGHTA, CDR2 FQGNSA, per germline. V shed 2 bases and J shed 0 bases, with 6 bases lying between them. CDR3 loop: CASSLQASTDTQYF. In nucleotides, the CDR3 is TGTGCCAGCAGCTTACAGGCGAGCACAGATACGCAGTATTTT.

The chain uses TRBV7-8 and TRBJ2-5, with D possibly matching TRBD1 (5 bases). V was shortened by 0 bases and J by 0 bases, with 14 bases between the two germline ends. Germline lookup yields CDR1 SGHVS and CDR2 FQNEAQ. The CDR3 totals 17 residues. Here the CDR3 DNA reads TGTGCCAGCAGCTTAGCGCTCTACAAGGGGTACCAAGAGACCCAGTACTTC. As protein: CASSLALYKGYQETQYF.

This sequence joins TRBV7-2 and TRBJ2-3, with D possibly being TRBD2 (6 bases). The CDR3 is 15 residues long. The V gene lost 3 bases and the J gene lost 5 bases, with 15 bases spanning the gap. The V gene's germline CDR1 is SGHTA and CDR2 FQGNSA. The CDR3 nucleotides read TGTGCCAGCAGCTTTGGAGGGACTTCCGTAGATACGCAGTATTTT. It is translated as CASSFGGTSVDTQYF.

This chain's CDR3 is CASSLDPWGQGAYGYTF. The CDR3 DNA follows: TGTGCCAGCAGCCTGGATCCTTGGGGACAGGGTGCCTATGGCTACACCTTC. V and J are TRBV5-4 and TRBJ1-2; 9 bases line up with TRBD1. The CDR3 consists of 17 residues. From germline, CDR1 is SGHNT and CDR2 YYREEE (reference sequence). The V and J ends lost 4 bases and 4 bases, in that order; junction bases with no gene match: 14.

This clone is a singleton in its sample. The chain is built from TRBV15 and TRBJ1-4; D unresolved. Trimming shortened V by 0 bases and J by 8 bases, and 16 bases separated the two germline ends. The CDR3 is made up of 16 amino acids. Germline-derived CDR1 and CDR2 are LNHNV and YYDKDF (reference sequence). The CDR3 is CATSREPGRGYEKLFF. In DNA form, the CDR3 reads TGTGCCACCAGCAGAGAACCGGGCCGAGGGTACGAAAAACTGTTTTTT.

The chain couples TRBV7-9 to TRBJ2-5; weak D call: TRBD1 (7 bases). Trimming shortened V by 5 bases and J by 4 bases, and 11 bases separated the two germline ends. This CDR3 has 13 residues. Germline CDR1 reads SEHNR; CDR2 reads FQNEAQ (reference sequence). The CDR3 DNA is TGTGCCAGCAGCGACCAGGGGGGAGAGACCCAGTACTTC. The encoded protein is CASSDQGGETQYF.

V gene TRBV5-4 combines with J gene TRBJ1-1, with 8 bases identical to TRBD1. CDR1 is SGHNT and CDR2 is YYREEE in the germline V gene (reference sequence). The CDR3 consists of 14 residues. The CDR3 coding sequence is TGTGCTGGTCACCACAGGGGGTTAAAAACTGAAGCTTTCTTT. It is translated as CAGHHRGLKTEAFF.

The J gene is TRBJ1-1, the V gene TRBV6-5; possible D gene TRBD1, 6 bases. The CDR3 is 13 amino acids. Germline CDR1 and CDR2: MNHEY and SVGAGI. The V gene lost 8 bases and the J gene lost 1 base, with 11 bases spanning the gap. The CDR3 DNA reads TGTGCCAGCCGACAGGCGGGGAACACTGAAGCTTTCTTT. Protein sequence: CASRQAGNTEAFF.

This chain links TRBV7-9 with TRBJ2-3; D might be TRBD2 (6 bases). CDR3 length: 16 residues. V was pared by 1 base and J by 1 base, with 12 bases between. The germline V gene encodes CDR1 SEHNR and CDR2 FQNEAQ (reference sequence). The DNA of the CDR3 is TGTGCCAGCAGCTTAGACGGAGCGGGCGGCACAGATACGCAGTATTTT. It encodes CASSLDGAGGTDTQYF.

The V and J genes are TRBV21-1 and TRBJ2-2; the D call TRBD2 from the table was never checked on the DNA. TRBV21-1 is termed a pseudogene. The CDR3 extends over 16 amino acids. The CDR3 region is CASSKVNGEGTGELFF. CDR3 bases: TGTGCCAGCAGCAAAGTAAACGGGGAGGGGACCGGGGAGCTGTTTTTT.

The gene calls are TRBV19 and TRBJ2-2, with D perhaps matching TRBD1 (5 bases). The germline gives CDR1 LNHDA, CDR2 SQIVND (reference sequence). This CDR3 region has 14 residues. V lost 3 bases and J 4 bases, leaving 9 bases between the germline ends. The CDR3 nucleotides read TGTGCCAGTAGTATCGTGGGGCGCACCGGGGAGCTGTTTTTT. Its translation is CASSIVGRTGELFF.

The rearrangement uses TRBV5-1 and TRBJ2-6; tentatively, D is TRBD2 (6 bases). This CDR3 is built from 16 residues. CDR1 and CDR2 (germline): SGHRS, YFSETQ. V was shortened by 2 bases and J by 4 bases, with 13 bases between the two germline ends. This CDR3 reads CASSLERGIGANVLTF. The CDR3 DNA is TGCGCCAGCAGCTTAGAACGGGGGATAGGGGCCAACGTCCTGACTTTC.

The V call is TRBV29-1, the J call TRBJ1-5, with 9 bases aligning to TRBD1. Germline assignment: CDR1 SQVTM and CDR2 ANQGSEA. The CDR3 is 13 residues long. V shed 7 bases and J 4 bases; nucleotides not matched to a gene: 5. The CDR3 spells CSAAGTGNQPQHF. Written as DNA, the CDR3 is TGCAGCGCCGCTGGGACAGGGAATCAGCCCCAGCATTTT. The full variable domain, in which reference TRBV29-1 and TRBJ1-5 provide the parts outside the CDR3, is SAVISQKPSRDICQRGTSLTIQCQVDSQVTMMFWYRQQPGQSLTLIATANQGSEATYESGFVIDKFPISRPNLTFSTLTVSNMSPEDSSIYLCSAAGTGNQPQHFGDGTRLSIL.

The chain recombines TRBV5-1 with TRBJ1-2, with D possibly TRBD1 on 6 matching bases. The CDR3 is 16 amino acids. Trimming took off 4 bases at V and 2 bases at J, with 18 bases between the two ends. Germline V gene sequence: CDR1 SGHRS, CDR2 YFSETQ. The CDR3 DNA is TGCGCCAGCAGCCCCCATGGTCGGGACATCAACTATGGCTACACCTTC. Amino acids: CASSPHGRDINYGYTF. Full variable domain (remainder filled in from reference TRBV5-1 and TRBJ1-2): KAGVTQTPRYLIKTRGQQVTLSCSPISGHRSVSWYQQTPGQGLQFLFEYFSETQRNKGNFPGRFSGRQFSNSRSEMNVSTLELGDSALYLCASSPHGRDINYGYTFGSGTRLTVV.

The chain links TRBV7-8 to TRBJ1-1; D is uncertain. V dropped 7 bases and J dropped 2 bases, with 14 bases sitting between them. The V gene's germline CDR1 is SGHVS and CDR2 FQNEAQ. The CDR3 has 14 amino acids. The CDR3 loop is CASTSGGGNTEAFF. The CDR3 nucleotides are TGTGCCAGCACCAGTGGTGGAGGTAACACTGAAGCTTTCTTT.

V gene TRBV6-2 or TRBV6-3 combines with J gene TRBJ2-7; 7 positions match TRBD1. The germline gives CDR1 MNHEY, CDR2 SVGEGT. The CDR3 runs 15 residues. With V trimmed by 5 bases and J by 0 bases, 7 bases remained unmatched. The CDR3 spells CASSGTATSSYEQYF. For the CDR3, the DNA is TGTGCCAGCAGTGGGACAGCCACCTCCTCCTACGAGCAGTACTTC.

The chain uses TRBV10-3 and TRBJ2-1; maybe TRBD1 (6 bases). Looked up from germline, CDR1 is ENHRY and CDR2 is SYGVKD. This CDR3 has 13 residues. Trimming shortened V by 6 bases and J by 9 bases, and 15 bases separated the two germline ends. Here the CDR3 reads CAIRSSTGAEQFF. For the CDR3, the DNA is TGTGCCATCAGATCTTCGACAGGTGCTGAGCAGTTCTTC.

The chain joins TRBV19 to TRBJ2-7; 9 bases match TRBD1. The CDR3 length is 14 residues. Unmatched junction bases numbered 4, after V lost 6 bases and J lost 1 base. Germline V gene data show CDR1 as LNHDA and CDR2 as SQIVND (reference sequence). The DNA of the CDR3 is TGTGCCAGTAGCTCGACAGGGGGGTCCTACGAGCAGTACTTC. Protein product: CASSSTGGSYEQYF. Supplemented by reference TRBV19 and TRBJ2-7, the full variable domain reads DGGITQSPKYLFRKEGQNVTLSCEQNLNHDAMYWYRQDPGQGLRLIYYSQIVNDFQKGDIAEGYSVSREKKESFPLTVTSAQKNPTAFYLCASSSTGGSYEQYFGPGTRLTVT.